This T cell receptor beta chain was found in a study of blood T cell repertoires in COVID-19. At the level of the study: Sites in the United States, Italy and Spain provided acute and convalescent COVID-19 samples. T cells, B-cell-depleted T cells, or PBMCs supplied cDNA or gDNA.

In the original analysis: Cell counts per sample came from amplifying reference gene primers. Sequencing used immunoSEQ multiplex PCR; TCRdb keeps in-frame clones, though not all of them. V, J and clone size were drawn from that table, and D and trimming were deduced from the DNA. The repertoire holds about 300,000 clones, less than 90% seen once, with about an eighth in the top ten. This CDR3 spans 13 amino acids. V lost 6 bases, J lost 4 bases, and 10 bases lay in between. The sample comprised peripheral blood. This chain links TRBV12-3 or TRBV12-4 with TRBJ1-3, with D uncertain. The clonotype originates from a human donor in a cohort sampled during active COVID-19. The CDR3 DNA reads TGTGCCAGCAGACAGAGTGCGGGAAACACCATATATTTT. Translating it yields CASRQSAGNTIYF.